This T cell receptor (beta chain) comes out of a study of memory CD4+ T cells and cytomegalovirus serostatus. Single viable CD3+CD4+CD8-CD45RO+ cells were sorted as the memory CD4+ T cells. Donors' CMV status reflects serum IgG against pp150, pp28, p38, p52. The V gene lost 5 bases and the J gene lost 7 bases, with 15 bases spanning the gap. This CDR3 region has 13 residues. Per the germline V gene, CDR1 is MDHEN and CDR2 is SYDVKM. This clone was observed once. As yet, its antigen is unknown. Findings and caveats of the study: Median bootstrapped AUC for CMV status was roughly 0.95 originally, less than 0.92 US-trained.

Generated by immunoSEQ multiplex PCR, the TCRdb table keeps only in-frame clones and is missing some. This table holds around 50,000 clones, 80% to 90% found once. This rearrangement joins TRBV28 to TRBJ2-7, with D tentatively TRBD1 or TRBD2 (6 bases each). This clonotype originated in an adult in good health and CMV-seronegative. Sequencing was done on a sample of memory CD4+ T cells from blood. The CDR3 DNA is TGTGCCAGCAGTCCCCCGGGGGCGATTGAGCAGTACTTC. It translates to CASSPPGAIEQYF.